Given below is one TCR beta chain in context. Its target antigen remains unknown. Qualities for individual bases were not recorded, and no much larger clone is one base off. The data belong to a study of blood T cell repertoires in COVID-19 (dated by TCRdb to about 2020). Looking at the study overall: Samples covering the acute and convalescent phases of COVID-19 were provided by collaborators in the United States, Italy and Spain. The prospective study material was composed of cDNA or gDNA derived from T cells, B-cell-depleted T cells, or PBMCs. The dataset comprised deeply sampled blood TCRbeta repertoires from subjects exposed to, actively infected with, or recovered from COVID-19. The repertoires were made available in a free public database intended to serve as a resource for research on the immune response to SARS-CoV-2. The samples were drawn from the first 160 participants of the ongoing ImmuneRACE study and from about 1,200 subjects provided by 6 global collaborators. Nearly every sample came with metadata listing a de-identified subject ID, COVID-19 status, age in years and sex. Where HLA class I and class II types were available, the types were taken from metadata supplied by the sample provider, not from assay-based typing. General conclusions and limits of the study: How much clinical and demographic metadata was included differed by source and by participant, and the metadata was provided uncurated.

Participants in the prospective study were enrolled through a virtual design, were aged about 18 to 100 years, and lived in 24 United States geographic areas. In the prospective study, participants were assigned to cohorts based on the clinical history participants reported in a screening survey and a study questionnaire. Exposed participants had been in contact with someone with a PCR-confirmed or clinician-diagnosed COVID-19 case within 2 weeks of study entry. Each participant in the prospective study had whole blood, serum and a nasopharyngeal or oropharyngeal swab collected by mobile phlebotomists. Participants in the prospective study had the option to provide additional blood draws and questionnaires over an approximately 2-month period. Prospective study blood samples were shipped either frozen or at room temperature before DNA extraction. The immunoSEQ Assay, a bias-controlled multiplex PCR, was used to amplify TCRbeta CDR3 regions from genomic DNA. The authors processed their data as follows. The number of nucleated cells in each sample was estimated from the amplification of reference gene primers within the assay. To quantify the absolute abundance of each unique TCRbeta CDR3 rearrangement, sequence reads were collapsed and filtered. For each sample, productive Simpson clonality was calculated as the square root of Simpson's diversity index over productive rearrangements. TCRdb limited this immuneACCESS table to in-frame rearrangements with V and J called. A share of clones is missing; checked studies link under half to unresolved V genes, and the rest is unexplained. The DNA was the basis for D and trimming; V, J and clone size are from that table. Recorded for this sample are around 250,000 clones; about 88% of them occurred a single time. Of the sample, about 6.9% falls within the top ten clones.

The TCR originated in a woman aged 45-59 years who had been exposed to COVID-19. Sequencing was performed on PBMCs or T cells enriched from blood (not recorded which).

The bases read TGTGCTAGTGGTCCCTTTCTAGCGGGGCCCAATGAGCAGTTCTTC. Translated, this gives CASGPFLAGPNEQFF. Rearrangement joined TRBV12-5 to TRBJ2-1; TRBD2 lines up with 9 middle nucleotides. Including cysteine and phenylalanine, the CDR3 has 15 amino acids. Just the 45-base CDR3 DNA is kept, in frame starting at base 1. The germline V gene supplies CDR1 LGHNT and CDR2 FRNRAP. V trim: 5 bases; J trim: 6 bases; unmatched bases: 8. The reference TRBV12-5 and TRBJ2-1 proteins fill in what lies around the CDR3, so the full variable domain reads DARVTQTPRHKVTEMGQEVTMRCQPILGHNTVFWYRQTMMQGLELLAYFRNRAPLDDSGMPKDRFSAEMPDATLATLKIQPSEPRDSAVYFCASGPFLAGPNEQFFGPGTRLTVL.